The subject of this entry is one TCR beta chain. This clone's antigen is unknown. No base qualities exist here, and no much larger clone lies one base off it. The source of the sample is a study of T cells in Graves' hyperthyroidism and ophthalmopathy (dated by TCRdb to about 2019). Study-level background: Peripheral blood samples were taken at initial diagnosis, before any treatment was given. TCR V-J signatures able to tell the groups apart were searched for in a discovery cohort of 100 patients, of whom 43 had Graves' ophthalmopathy and roughly 57 had stable Graves' hyperthyroidism. Whether ophthalmopathy could be predicted prospectively was tested in an independent validation cohort made up of 18 to 20 hyperthyroidism patients plus 17 patients who later progressed to ophthalmopathy. The roughly 100 discovery patients were randomly divided into training and test sets at a 7:3 ratio. Thyroid tissue and blood T-cell repertoires from six or seven Graves' hyperthyroidism patients were also compared in the study. Once sampling was done, hyperthyroidism patients were given methimazole at a starting dose of 30 mg daily, whereas ophthalmopathy patients were given high-dose intravenous methylprednisolone. TCR Vbeta CDR3 sequencing of 135 peripheral blood samples (approximately 44 ophthalmopathy, 75 to 85 hyperthyroidism and approximately 17 progressor patients) is reported in the paper.

Summary of the overall study and its limitations: Blood samples also contained most of the expanded thyroid clonotypes (frequency above 0.001), which suggests that blood repertoires may reflect thyroid immune responses. In cross-validation, a model built on a 13 V-J signature told ophthalmopathy apart from stable hyperthyroidism with 87.88% sensitivity and roughly 81% specificity, and in testing the same model reached 80%/75%. Sample size was not statistically predetermined, and investigators were not blinded to group allocation. In validation, the model predicted progression to ophthalmopathy a median of 6.5 months before onset, with over 55% sensitivity and roughly 72% specificity.

The TCR beta CDR3 regions were amplified from RNA transcripts. The first round of RT-PCR for the TCR CDR3 was performed with the HTBI primer set and the Qiagen OneStep RT-PCR kit. Libraries were constructed in a second round of multiplex PCR, after which size selection and purification were performed. Libraries were sequenced paired-end with 100 bp reads on an Illumina HiSeq2000. The source study handled its data this way. SOAPnuke was used to process the raw data, removing reads that contained adapters or uncalled bases, had a mean Phred below 15, or lacked an exact match to the constant primer or identifier. High-quality paired reads were merged using COPE v1.2.5, and each unique nucleotide sequence was defined as a clonotype. Clonotypes were aligned to IMGT TRBV, TRBD and TRBJ reference segments using MiTCR v1.1. Analysis was restricted to V-J combinations with a frequency above 0.0001, which covered about 99% of repertoires. A TCS score was defined as the ratio of F50 (clonal expansion) to E x V (chaos), with BLOSUM62-based TCRdist applied between CDR3 peptides within each V-J. Welch's t-statistics and random forest reduced several hundred V-J features to 13, which were used in a naive Bayes classifier (R e1071). TCRdb cleaned the public reads at Q25 with fastp, built clones with MiXCR and kept in-frame beta chains. Every CDR3 protein is listed once, alongside the most common genes and DNA of its rows. TCRdb, not the authors, supplied the V and J calls. This sample has around 420,000 distinct CDR3 sequences in its table, and around 15% of those were observed once. The top ten hold about 5% of the sample.

A patient counted as having stable Graves' hyperthyroidism if no progression to ophthalmopathy occurred over 18 months of follow-up. Hyperthyroidism patients were aged 18 to 65 years and newly diagnosed, with disease duration of less than 2 months. The study excluded patients with uncontrolled infections, other autoimmune diseases, pregnancy or lactation. Diagnoses were established on the basis of clinical symptoms, serum thyroxine and TRAb, thyroid ultrasound, and orbital computed tomography. PBMCs were separated from roughly 10 ml of fresh peripheral blood using Ficoll-Paque density gradient centrifugation. Trizol reagent was used to extract total RNA, and RNA quality was then checked on an Agilent 2100 Bioanalyzer. The germline V gene (reference sequence) sets CDR1 to LNHNV and CDR2 to YYDKDF. CDR3 length: 15 amino acids, cysteine to phenylalanine. Of all the DNA, just the CDR3 is kept, 45 bases in frame from base 1. V was cut back by 5 bases and J by 4 bases, leaving a gap of 17 bases between them.

The sequencing input was blood. The chain is encoded by TRBV15 joined to TRBJ2-5; matching of 6 bases hints at TRBD2 as the D gene. The source of this sequence is a woman between 18 and 29 years old with Graves' hyperthyroidism. The nucleotide sequence is given as TGTGCCACCAGCGGACATGGAGGGGTAGGAGAGACCCAGTACTTC. The encoded protein is CATSGHGGVGETQYF.